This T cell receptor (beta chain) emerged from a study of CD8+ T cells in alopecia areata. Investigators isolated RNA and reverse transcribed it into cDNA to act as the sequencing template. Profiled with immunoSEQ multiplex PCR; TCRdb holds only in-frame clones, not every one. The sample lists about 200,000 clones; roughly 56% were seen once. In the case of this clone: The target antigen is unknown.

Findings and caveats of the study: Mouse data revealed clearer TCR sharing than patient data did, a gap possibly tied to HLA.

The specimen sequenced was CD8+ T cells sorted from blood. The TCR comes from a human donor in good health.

In nucleotides, the CDR3 is TGTGCCTGGAGTGTGGATAACAATGAGCAGTTCTTC. Protein: CAWSVDNNEQFF. The gene calls are TRBV30 and TRBJ2-1; D uncertain. Germline loops: CDR1 GTSNPN, CDR2 SVGIG (reference sequence). V lost 0 bases to trimming and J lost 5 bases, with 5 bases between them. There are 12 residues in the CDR3.